This TCR beta chain derives from a study of OX40 agonist ivuxolimab in advanced cancers. Study-wide context: A mean age of approximately 64 years, range 23 to 79, was recorded, and 80% to 90% were male. General observations from the study: Some nonresponders also had low normalized T-cell clonal expansion.

About this clone: Its target is unknown.

This CDR3 is 15 amino acids long. Germline CDR1 reads MNHEY; CDR2 reads SMNVEV (reference sequence). Trimming stripped 4 bases from V and 1 base from J, with 14 bases between. Some clones are missing from TCRdb's copy, which holds only in-frame ones; the method was immunoSEQ multiplex PCR. Found here are some 77,000 clones, about 85% of them singletons; the top ten hold 2% to 2.5%. Sequenced here: CD4+ or CD8+ T cells sorted from blood, sampled in a trial of the OX40 agonist ivuxolimab. This clonotype was sampled from an adult with an advanced solid tumor such as melanoma, head and neck, liver or kidney cancer. J is TRBJ2-7 and V is TRBV27, with a tentative D call TRBD1 (6 bases). The chain's CDR3 is CASSSGQIRSYEQYF. CDR3 DNA: TGTGCCAGCAGTTCGGGACAAATACGATCCTACGAGCAGTACTTC.